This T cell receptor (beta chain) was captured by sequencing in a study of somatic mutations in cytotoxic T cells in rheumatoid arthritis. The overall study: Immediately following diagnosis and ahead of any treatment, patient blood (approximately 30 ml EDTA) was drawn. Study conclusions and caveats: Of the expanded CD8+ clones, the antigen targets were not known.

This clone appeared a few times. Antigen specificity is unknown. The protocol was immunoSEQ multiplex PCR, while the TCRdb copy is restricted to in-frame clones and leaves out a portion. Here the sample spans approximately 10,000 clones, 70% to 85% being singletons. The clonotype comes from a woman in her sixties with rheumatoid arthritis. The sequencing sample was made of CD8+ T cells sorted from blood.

CDR3 region: CASSQATSGRRGDEQYF. Here the CDR3 DNA reads TGCGCCAGCAGCCAAGCGACTAGCGGGAGGAGGGGAGACGAGCAGTACTTC. V and J are TRBV4-1 and TRBJ2-7; 13 nucleotides align to TRBD2. The junction had 8 bases not matched to a gene; V was cut back by 1 base and J by 5 bases. The CDR3 spans 17 residues. Germline CDR1 reads MGHRA; CDR2 reads YSYEKL.